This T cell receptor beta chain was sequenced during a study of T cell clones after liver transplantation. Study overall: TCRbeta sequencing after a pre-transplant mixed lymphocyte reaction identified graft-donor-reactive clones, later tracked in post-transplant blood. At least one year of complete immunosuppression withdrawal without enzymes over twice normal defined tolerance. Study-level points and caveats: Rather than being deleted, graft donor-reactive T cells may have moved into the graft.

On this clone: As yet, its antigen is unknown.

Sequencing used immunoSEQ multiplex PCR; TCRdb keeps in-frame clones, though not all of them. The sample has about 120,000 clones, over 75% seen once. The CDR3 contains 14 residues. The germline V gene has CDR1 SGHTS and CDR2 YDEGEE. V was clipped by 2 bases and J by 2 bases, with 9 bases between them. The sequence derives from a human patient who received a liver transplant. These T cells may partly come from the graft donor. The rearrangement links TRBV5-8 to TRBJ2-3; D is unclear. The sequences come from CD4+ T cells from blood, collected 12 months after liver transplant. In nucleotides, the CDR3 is TGTGCCAGCAGCTTAGAACGGTACACAGATACGCAGTATTTT. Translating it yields CASSLERYTDTQYF.